This T cell receptor (beta chain) was sequenced for a study of blood T cells in healthy people across ages. The study, taken as a whole, reports: CMV infection status of these donors was not known.

This CDR3 has 16 residues. Per the germline V gene, CDR1 is LNHNV and CDR2 is YYDKDF (reference sequence). With regard to this clonotype: As yet, its antigen is unknown.

For the second PCR, which ran for 7 to 11 cycles, a sample-barcoded 5' primer and a J-beta primer mix were used. One entry per CDR3 protein results from TCRdb running MiXCR on the 5' RACE reads. The sample lists 600,000 or so distinct CDR3 sequences, under 30% seen once, with more than 15% in the top ten. The source of this sequence is a woman of 80 years or more in good health. The V and J genes are TRBV15 and TRBJ2-4; 12 positions agree with TRBD2. TRBJ2-7 explains the end of the DNA better; the J call may be wrong. Sequenced material: blood. CDR3 sequence reads: CATSRGGLAGRNEQYF. The CDR3, as DNA: TGTGCCACCAGCAGAGGAGGACTAGCGGGGAGGAACGAGCAGTACTTC.